This T cell receptor beta chain was recorded in a study of blood T cell repertoires in COVID-19. Study-wide context: Samples came from the United States, Italy and Spain, spanning acute and convalescent COVID-19. PBMCs, B-cell-depleted T cells, or T cells were the source of the cDNA or gDNA that made up the material.

As handled by the study authors: Reference gene primer amplification in the assay estimated nucleated cell counts. The repertoire was sequenced with immunoSEQ multiplex PCR; TCRdb's copy has only in-frame clones and lacks some. That table furnishes V, J and clone size, whereas the DNA furnished D and trimming. The table includes some 70,000 clones, 79% detected once. The CDR3 is made up of 15 amino acids. Trimming removed 3 bases at V and 4 bases at J, with 13 bases between. In germline, CDR1 is LNHDA, CDR2 SQIVND (reference sequence). The receptor's source is a woman aged 55 to 70 with acute or convalescent COVID-19. The sample comprised peripheral blood. The chain has TRBV19 and TRBJ2-1, with D maybe TRBD2 (7 bases). CDR3 sequence (DNA): TGTGCCAGTAGTATCGCGGGGAGGGGGTACAATGAGCAGTTCTTC. Protein sequence: CASSIAGRGYNEQFF. Drawing the rest from reference TRBV19 and TRBJ2-1, the complete variable domain is DGGITQSPKYLFRKEGQNVTLSCEQNLNHDAMYWYRQDPGQGLRLIYYSQIVNDFQKGDIAEGYSVSREKKESFPLTVTSAQKNPTAFYLCASSIAGRGYNEQFFGPGTRLTVL.